The clone carrying this T cell receptor beta chain was counted ten times or more. Each ophthalmopathy patient scored at least 3 on the Clinical Activity Score and at least 4 on NOSPECS grade, with duration under 3 months. Exclusions: uncontrolled infection, other autoimmune disease, pregnancy, lactation. These data come from a study of T cells in Graves' hyperthyroidism and ophthalmopathy. Background on the study: Peripheral blood was collected at initial diagnosis, before any treatment.

Germline values: CDR1 MDHEN, CDR2 SYDVKM. Losses at the gene ends were 5 bases for V and 1 base for J; bases not matched to a gene: 13. This CDR3 is 17 amino acids long. Template material for amplifying TCR beta CDR3 regions consisted of RNA transcripts. The HTBI primer set drove a first-round RT-PCR of the TCR CDR3. TCRdb re-derived calls from the multiplex PCR reads in MiXCR, one entry per CDR3 protein. Of a few hundred thousand distinct CDR3 sequences detected, about 16% appear once; the ten largest clones hold around 28%. The clonotype comes from a woman in her 30s with Graves' ophthalmopathy. The sequencing input was blood. V and J are TRBV28 and TRBJ1-1, with 7 bases identical to TRBD1. The chain's CDR3 is CASSLRPGQTSNTEAFF. CDR3 nucleotide sequence: TGTGCCAGCAGTCTTCGACCGGGACAGACTTCGAACACTGAAGCTTTCTTT.